This passage covers 20 T cell receptor beta chains from one sample sequenced in a study of blood T cell repertoires in COVID-19. TCRdb's table, derived via immunoSEQ multiplex PCR, lists solely in-frame clones and lacks some. Of about 38,000 clones in the sample, approximately 86% were seen once. The sample was peripheral blood. These receptors were collected from a man in his fifties with active COVID-19.

CDR3 sequence: CAISGQTGNTEAFF. CDR3 coding DNA: TGTGCCATCAGTGGGCAGACGGGGAACACTGAAGCTTTCTTT. The chain combines TRBV10-3 with TRBJ1-1; D gene unclear. CDR1 and CDR2 (germline): ENHRY, SYGVKD. The V end was cut by 4 bases, the J end by 1 base, with 10 bases between. This CDR3 contains 14 residues.

This chain connects TRBV14 to TRBJ2-3; D is possibly TRBD2 (7 bases). The germline V gene has CDR1 SGHDN and CDR2 FVKESK. This CDR3 has 17 amino acids. V dropped 0 bases and J dropped 3 bases, with 16 bases sitting between them. The CDR3 DNA reads TGTGCCAGCAGCCAAGAATGGGCACAGGGAGGGACAGATACGCAGTATTTT. This translates into CASSQEWAQGGTDTQYF.

V and J are TRBV6-2 or TRBV6-3 and TRBJ2-5, with 15 bases fitting TRBD2. The germline V gene has CDR1 MNHEY and CDR2 SVGEGT. J lost 5 bases, V lost 2 bases, and 3 bases had no gene match. CDR3 length: 16 residues. CDR3 loop: CASSYGGTSGRETQYF. For the CDR3, the DNA is TGTGCCAGCAGTTACGGGGGGACTAGCGGGAGGGAGACCCAGTACTTC.

The chain recombines TRBV6-5 with TRBJ2-1; 10 nucleotides line up with TRBD2. This CDR3 comprises 14 residues. Per the germline V gene, CDR1 is MNHEY and CDR2 is SVGAGI. V shed 7 bases, J shed 3 bases, and the junction held 3 bases outside the gene matches. The CDR3 protein is CASTASGGYNEQFF. CDR3 sequence (DNA): TGTGCCAGCACGGCTAGCGGGGGCTACAATGAGCAGTTCTTC.

The gene calls are TRBV6-5 and TRBJ2-4, with D maybe TRBD1 (6 bases). V was clipped by 7 bases and J by 7 bases, with 17 bases between them. Looked up from germline, CDR1 is MNHEY and CDR2 is SVGAGI. The CDR3 has 14 residues. In DNA form, the CDR3 reads TGTGCCAGCACCAGGGACCAAACAGGGAACATTCAGTACTTC. It is translated as CASTRDQTGNIQYF.

V gene TRBV5-6 combines with J gene TRBJ2-1; 9 bases map to TRBD2. The CDR3 is made up of 15 amino acids. Trimming took 0 bases from V and 3 from J; bases not matched to a gene: 1. Germline CDR1 and CDR2: SGHDT and YYEEEE. This chain's CDR3 is CASSLVAGDYNEQFF. The CDR3 nucleotides read TGTGCCAGCAGCTTGGTAGCGGGGGACTACAATGAGCAGTTCTTC.

The chain carries TRBV18 and TRBJ1-4; the match to TRBD1 covers 10 bases. The CDR3 is made up of 19 amino acids. V lost 3 bases and J lost 7; bases outside the gene matches: 17. Germline-derived CDR1 and CDR2 are KGHSH and LQKENI. The CDR3 sequence is CASSPLGQGHWLAAEKLFF. The CDR3, as DNA: TGTGCCAGCTCACCTCTGGGACAGGGGCATTGGCTCGCGGCTGAAAAACTGTTTTTT.

The J gene is TRBJ2-3, the V gene TRBV24-1; TRBD1 might be the D (6 bases). V lost 7 bases to trimming and J lost 0 bases, with 13 bases between them. The V gene's germline CDR1 is KGHDR and CDR2 SFDVKD. The CDR3 extends over 15 amino acids. The CDR3, as DNA: TGTGCCACCAGACAAGGGGGTGCTAGCACAGATACGCAGTATTTT. Its translation: CATRQGGASTDTQYF.

The CDR3: CASSRTKRGAEDTQYF. DNA of the CDR3: TGTGCCAGCAGCCGGACTAAGCGGGGGGCGGAAGATACGCAGTATTTT. This sequence joins TRBV28 and TRBJ2-3; TRBD2 matches 9 bases. CDR1 and CDR2 from the germline V gene are MDHEN and SYDVKM. With V trimmed by 6 bases and J by 5 bases, 12 bases remained unmatched. The CDR3 extends over 16 amino acids.

The J gene is TRBJ2-1, the V gene TRBV10-3; tentative D call: TRBD2 (7 bases). V dropped 6 bases and J dropped 4 bases, with 19 bases sitting between them. The CDR3 spans 16 residues. Germline CDR1 is ENHRY and CDR2 is SYGVKD. The CDR3 is CAIREAGRGPYNEQFF. The CDR3 DNA reads as TGTGCCATCAGGGAGGCCGGGCGGGGGCCATACAATGAGCAGTTCTTC.

This clone was seen a handful of times. The chain is built from TRBV5-1 and TRBJ1-1; D unresolved. The V end lost 4 bases, the J end lost 0 bases, and 13 bases lay between the germline ends. Germline CDR1 is SGHRS and CDR2 is YFSETQ. The CDR3 extends over 15 amino acids. The CDR3 DNA reads TGCGCCAGCAGCGCAATGTCAGTAATGAACACTGAAGCTTTCTTT. The encoded protein is CASSAMSVMNTEAFF.

This clone occurred a few times. CDR3 protein: CASSYNRGHYGYTF. The CDR3 DNA reads TGTGCCAGCAGTTACAACAGGGGGCACTATGGCTACACCTTC. The chain has TRBV6-5 and TRBJ1-2, with 9 bases aligning to TRBD1. This CDR3 has 14 amino acids. V lost 2 bases and J lost 3; bases outside the gene matches: 1. Germline lookup yields CDR1 MNHEY and CDR2 SVGAGI.

This chain links TRBV6-5 with TRBJ2-1; 10 nucleotides line up with TRBD2. CDR3 size: 15 residues. Germline CDR1 is MNHEY and CDR2 is SVGAGI. Losses at the gene ends were 7 bases for V and 8 bases for J; bases not matched to a gene: 11. This CDR3 reads CASNLRSSGGYEQFF. CDR3 coding DNA: TGTGCCAGCAACCTTAGGTCTAGCGGGGGCTATGAGCAGTTCTTC.

This chain connects TRBV6-5 to TRBJ2-3; no clear D gene. Trimming pared 0 bases from V and 1 base from J, leaving 11 bases between. Germline V gene data show CDR1 as MNHEY and CDR2 as SVGAGI. The CDR3 has 16 residues. The CDR3 spells CASSYSKGVGTDTQYF. The DNA of the CDR3 is TGTGCCAGCAGTTACTCGAAAGGAGTTGGCACAGATACGCAGTATTTT.

The chain links TRBV28 to TRBJ2-7, with D unclear. The V gene lost 3 bases and the J gene lost 3 bases, with 9 bases spanning the gap. The CDR3 extends over 13 amino acids. Germline V gives CDR1 MDHEN, CDR2 SYDVKM. The CDR3 region has the DNA TGTGCCAGCAGTTTCGGTCAGGTCTACGAGCAGTACTTC. It yields the protein CASSFGQVYEQYF.

The chain employs TRBV6-5 and TRBJ2-7; 12 nucleotides align to TRBD1. The CDR3 extends over 15 amino acids. Germline assignment: CDR1 MNHEY and CDR2 SVGAGI. The trim removed 4 bases at V and 4 bases at J, leaving 5 bases unmatched. The CDR3 nucleotides read TGTGCCAGCAGTTTGGGACAGGGGGCGAGGTACGAGCAGTACTTC. Protein product: CASSLGQGARYEQYF.

The rearrangement joins TRBV5-1 to TRBJ1-1, with 12 bases matching TRBD1. Germline V gene data show CDR1 as SGHRS and CDR2 as YFSETQ. CDR3 length: 16 residues. V shed 4 bases, J shed 3 bases, and the junction held 7 bases outside the gene matches. Written as DNA, the CDR3 is TGCGCCAGCAGCGGGGGACAGGGGGCGCGGTACACTGAAGCTTTCTTT. Its translation: CASSGGQGARYTEAFF. The variable domain in full, with the rest retrieved from reference TRBV5-1 and TRBJ1-1, is KAGVTQTPRYLIKTRGQQVTLSCSPISGHRSVSWYQQTPGQGLQFLFEYFSETQRNKGNFPGRFSGRQFSNSRSEMNVSTLELGDSALYLCASSGGQGARYTEAFFGQGTRLTVV.

This chain links TRBV27 with TRBJ1-2; maybe TRBD1 (5 bases). CDR1 is MNHEY and CDR2 is SMNVEV in the germline V gene (reference sequence). The CDR3 spans 15 residues. V gave up 6 bases and J gave up 8 bases, with 22 bases separating them. The CDR3, as DNA: TGTGCCAGCAGCCCCAGTGGTGGGGCTTACCGAGGCTACACCTTC. Protein: CASSPSGGAYRGYTF.

This sequence joins TRBV24-1 and TRBJ2-2; 11 bases map to TRBD2. After removal of 4 bases from V and 5 bases from J, the junction contained 5 bases not matched to a gene. The CDR3 is made up of 16 amino acids. Germline V CDR1 and CDR2: KGHDR, SFDVKD. The CDR3 reads CATSEPSSGGTGELFF. Here the CDR3 DNA reads TGTGCCACCAGTGAACCTTCTAGCGGGGGGACCGGGGAGCTGTTTTTT.

The chain uses TRBV27 and TRBJ2-7, with 7 bases lining up with TRBD2. CDR1 and CDR2 (germline): MNHEY, SMNVEV (reference sequence). This CDR3 has 14 amino acids. V lost 6 bases, J lost 3 bases, and 8 bases stayed unmatched. The CDR3 DNA sequence: TGTGCCAGCAGCGTGACTAGCCAGGTCTACGAGCAGTACTTC. Translation gives CASSVTSQVYEQYF.